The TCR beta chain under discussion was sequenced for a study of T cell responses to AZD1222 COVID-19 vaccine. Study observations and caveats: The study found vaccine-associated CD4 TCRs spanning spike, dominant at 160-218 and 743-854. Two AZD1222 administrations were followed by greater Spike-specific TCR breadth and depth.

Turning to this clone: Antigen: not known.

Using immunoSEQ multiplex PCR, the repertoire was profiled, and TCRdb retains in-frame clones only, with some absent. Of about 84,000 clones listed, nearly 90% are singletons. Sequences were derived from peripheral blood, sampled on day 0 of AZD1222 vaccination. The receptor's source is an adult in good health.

The CDR3 nucleotides read TGTGCCAGCCGTGACAGGGGGGACACTGAAGCTTTCTTT. Its translation: CASRDRGDTEAFF. The chain employs TRBV3-1 (or the pseudogene TRBV3-2) and TRBJ1-1; 9 positions match TRBD1. Per the germline V gene, CDR1 is LGHDT and CDR2 is YNNKEL (reference sequence). CDR3 length equals 13 residues. Losses at the gene ends were 8 bases for V and 3 bases for J; bases not matched to a gene: 4.